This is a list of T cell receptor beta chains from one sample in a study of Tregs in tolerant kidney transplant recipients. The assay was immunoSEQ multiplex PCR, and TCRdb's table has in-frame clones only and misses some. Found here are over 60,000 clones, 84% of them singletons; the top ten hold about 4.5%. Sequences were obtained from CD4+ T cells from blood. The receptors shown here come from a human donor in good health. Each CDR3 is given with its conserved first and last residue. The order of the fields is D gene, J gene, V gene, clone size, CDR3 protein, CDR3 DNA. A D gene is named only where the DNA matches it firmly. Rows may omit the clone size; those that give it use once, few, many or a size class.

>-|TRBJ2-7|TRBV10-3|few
CAISESMGDRLDYEQYF
TGTGCCATCAGTGAGTCGATGGGGGACCGATTAGACTACGAGCAGTACTTC
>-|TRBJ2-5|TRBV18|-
CASSPRGGETQYF
TGTGCCAGCTCACCACGTGGGGGCGAGACCCAGTACTTC
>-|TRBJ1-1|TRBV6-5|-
CASGVGQQNTEAFF
TGTGCCAGCGGAGTAGGACAGCAGAACACTGAAGCTTTCTTT
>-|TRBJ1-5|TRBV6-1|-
CASSEADWDGNQPQHF
TGTGCCAGCAGTGAGGCTGATTGGGATGGCAATCAGCCCCAGCATTTT
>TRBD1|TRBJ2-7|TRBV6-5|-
CASSSWDSLSYEQYF
TGTGCCAGCAGTTCCTGGGACAGTCTTTCCTACGAGCAGTACTTC
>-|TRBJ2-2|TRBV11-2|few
CASSRPGASFTGELFF
TGTGCCAGCAGCAGGCCAGGTGCTTCCTTCACCGGGGAGCTGTTTTTT
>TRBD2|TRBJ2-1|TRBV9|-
CASSGLAGDNEQFF
TGTGCCAGCAGCGGACTAGCGGGGGACAATGAGCAGTTCTTC
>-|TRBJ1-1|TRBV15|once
CATSRDNARVNTEAFF
TGTGCCACCAGCAGAGATAACGCAAGAGTGAACACTGAAGCTTTCTTT
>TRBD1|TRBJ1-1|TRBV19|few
CASSIREGAAEAFF
TGTGCCAGTAGTATTCGGGAGGGGGCCGCTGAAGCTTTCTTT
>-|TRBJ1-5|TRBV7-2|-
CASSPDSNQPQHF
TGTGCCAGCAGCCCGGACAGCAATCAGCCCCAGCATTTT
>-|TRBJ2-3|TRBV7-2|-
CASSPDTADTQYF
TGTGCCAGCAGCCCCGACACGGCAGATACGCAGTATTTT
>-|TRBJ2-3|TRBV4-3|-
CASSQFLGGTDTQYF
TGCGCCAGCAGCCAGTTTCTAGGGGGCACAGATACGCAGTATTTT
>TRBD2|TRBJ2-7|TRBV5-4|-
CASSLDGLAGYEQYF
TGTGCCAGCAGCTTGGATGGACTAGCGGGGTACGAGCAGTACTTC
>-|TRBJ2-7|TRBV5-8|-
CASSLSVMGTASYEQYF
TGTGCCAGCAGCTTAAGCGTGATGGGGACCGCTTCCTACGAGCAGTACTTC
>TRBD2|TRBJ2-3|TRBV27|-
CASPGLAGLRTDTQYF
TGTGCCAGCCCGGGACTAGCGGGCCTACGCACAGATACGCAGTATTTT
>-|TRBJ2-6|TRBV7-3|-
CASSASGANVLTF
TGTGCCAGCAGCGCTTCGGGGGCCAACGTCCTGACTTTC
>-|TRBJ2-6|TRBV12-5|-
CASGLASSGANVLTF
TGTGCTAGTGGTTTGGCTTCATCTGGGGCCAACGTCCTGACTTTC
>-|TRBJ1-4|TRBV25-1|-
CASTNQGIDEKLFF
TGTGCCAGCACCAACCAAGGGATTGATGAAAAACTGTTTTTT
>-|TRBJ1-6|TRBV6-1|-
CASSEQGWSSPLHF
TGTGCCAGCAGTGAACAGGGGTGGAGTTCACCCCTCCACTTT
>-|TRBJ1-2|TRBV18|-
CASSPSTEIGYGYTF
TGTGCCAGCTCACCAAGCACGGAGATTGGCTATGGCTACACCTTC
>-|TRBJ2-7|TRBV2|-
CASSARSYEQYF
TGTGCCAGCAGTGCGAGAAGTTACGAGCAGTACTTC
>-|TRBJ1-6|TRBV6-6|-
CASSQPDDSPLHF
TGTGCCAGCAGTCAACCCGATGATTCACCCCTCCACTTT
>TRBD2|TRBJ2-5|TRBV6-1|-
CASSESLAGFQETQYF
TGTGCCAGCAGTGAAAGTCTAGCGGGGTTCCAAGAGACCCAGTACTTC
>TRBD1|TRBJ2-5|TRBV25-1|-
CASRPLQGAPETQYF
TGTGCCAGCAGGCCATTACAGGGGGCTCCAGAGACCCAGTACTTC
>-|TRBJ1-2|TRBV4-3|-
CASSQAADSSYGYTF
TGCGCCAGCAGCCAAGCGGCGGACAGCTCCTATGGCTACACCTTC
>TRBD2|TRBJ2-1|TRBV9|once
CASSVAGGPEVGQFF
TGTGCCAGCAGCGTAGCGGGGGGGCCTGAAGTCGGGCAGTTCTTC
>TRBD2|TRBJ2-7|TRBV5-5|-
CASSLRSGRSYEQYF
TGTGCCAGCAGCTTGAGAAGCGGGAGGTCCTACGAGCAGTACTTC
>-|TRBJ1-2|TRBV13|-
CASSRGTNYGYTF
TGTGCCAGCAGCCGGGGAACGAACTATGGCTACACCTTC
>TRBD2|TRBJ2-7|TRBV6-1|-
CASRLADPYEQYF
TGTGCCAGCAGACTAGCGGATCCCTACGAGCAGTACTTC
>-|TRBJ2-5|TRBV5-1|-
CASSLGDVLAQETQYF
TGCGCCAGCAGCTTGGGGGACGTACTGGCCCAAGAGACCCAGTACTTC
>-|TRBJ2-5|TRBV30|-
CAWREGGRETQYF
TGTGCCTGGAGAGAGGGGGGAAGAGAGACCCAGTACTTC
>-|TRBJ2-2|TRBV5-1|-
CASSPRGSGNTGELFF
TGCGCCAGCAGCCCCCGTGGTTCGGGGAACACCGGGGAGCTGTTTTTT
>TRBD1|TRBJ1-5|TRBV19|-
CASSPTQGAEVGQPQHF
TGTGCCAGTAGCCCTACACAGGGGGCGGAAGTAGGTCAGCCCCAGCATTTT